These 18 T cell receptor beta chains came from one sample sequenced in a study of blood T cells in healthy people across ages. Then a second PCR, running roughly 7 to 11 cycles, was carried out with a sample-barcoded 5' primer and a J-beta primer mix. One entry per CDR3 protein results from TCRdb running MiXCR on the 5' RACE reads. The sample contains fewer than 900,000 distinct CDR3 sequences, approximately 35% of which appear only once. The material sequenced was blood. These receptors were obtained from a man aged 18 to 30 in good health.

This clonotype was seen at least ten times. V is TRBV20-1 and J is TRBJ1-2; the match to TRBD1 covers 7 bases. V lost 2 bases, J lost 12 bases, and 12 bases stayed unmatched. CDR1 is DFQATT and CDR2 is SNEGSKA in the germline V gene (reference sequence). The CDR3 contains 13 residues. The CDR3 bases are TGCAGTGCTAGAACTCCTAACAACAGGGGAGACACCTTC. It translates to CSARTPNNRGDTF.

This clonotype was seen only a few times. This chain connects TRBV12-3 or TRBV12-4 to TRBJ1-5; a weak D match, TRBD1 (5 bases). V was trimmed by 2 bases and J by 6 bases, leaving 11 bases between them. The CDR3 covers 14 residues. CDR3 DNA: TGTGCCAGCAGTTTAACCAGGGTCGTTCAGCCCCAGCATTTT. Its protein is CASSLTRVVQPQHF.

The chain uses TRBV21-1 and TRBJ2-2; the table assigns TRBD1, which was not confirmed against the DNA. TRBV21-1 constitutes a pseudogene. The CDR3 has 15 amino acids. CDR3 residues: CASSRWWPGTGELFF. The DNA of the CDR3 is TGTGCCAGTAGTCGCTGGTGGCCGGGGACCGGGGAGCTGTTTTTT.

The table lists this clonotype with a few counts. The chain couples TRBV6-5 to TRBJ1-2; TRBD1 aligns across 12 bases. V lost 1 base to trimming and J lost 1 base; unmatched junction nucleotides: 7. This CDR3 region has 18 residues. Germline-derived CDR1 and CDR2 are MNHEY and SVGAGI. CDR3 DNA sequence: TGTGCCAGCAGTTACTTGCCGGGACAGGGGGCGATTAACTATGGCTACACCTTC. This gives the protein CASSYLPGQGAINYGYTF.

This chain links TRBV6-1 with TRBJ1-6, with 7 nucleotides matching TRBD1. Germline assignment: CDR1 MNHNS and CDR2 SASEGT. The CDR3 has 14 residues. V shed 2 bases and J 9 bases; nucleotides not matched to a gene: 4. The CDR3, as DNA: TGTGCCAGCAGTGAACTGGACAGGACTTCACCCCTCCACTTT. The encoded protein is CASSELDRTSPLHF.

The chain recombines TRBV28 with TRBJ2-2; no firm D call. There are 17 residues in the CDR3. The germline CDR1 and CDR2 sequences are MDHEN and SYDVKM. Trimming removed 1 base from V and 4 bases from J, with 16 bases in between. The chain's CDR3 is CASSLSLTDTGTGELFF. CDR3 sequence (DNA): TGTGCCAGCAGTTTATCCTTGACGGATACCGGCACCGGGGAGCTGTTTTTT. The full variable domain, its missing parts supplied by reference TRBV28 and TRBJ2-2, is DVKVTQSSRYLVKRTGEKVFLECVQDMDHENMFWYRQDPGLGLRLIYFSYDVKMKEKGDIPEGYSVSREKKERFSLILESASTNQTSMYLCASSLSLTDTGTGELFFGEGSRLTVL.

V gene TRBV5-1 combines with J gene TRBJ2-1; TRBD1 agrees at 11 bases. Germline-derived CDR1 and CDR2 are SGHRS and YFSETQ. CDR3 length equals 12 residues. V shed 1 base, J shed 14 bases, and the junction held 2 bases outside the gene matches. In DNA, the CDR3 is TGCGCCAGCAGCTTGTCGGGACAGGGGGAGTTCTTC. Translated, it gives CASSLSGQGEFF.

The chain couples TRBV4-2 to TRBJ1-4; D uncertain. The CDR3 length is 16 residues. Germline loops: CDR1 LGHNA, CDR2 YNFKEQ. Trimming pared 0 bases from V and 6 bases from J, leaving 14 bases between. The CDR3 bases are TGTGCCAGCAGCCAAGATGGAAGTAGAGGCCATGAAAAACTGTTTTTT. Translation: CASSQDGSRGHEKLFF.

This clonotype has only a few counts. This rearrangement joins TRBV20-1 to TRBJ2-3; D is perhaps TRBD1 or TRBD2 (5 bases each). The CDR3 extends over 13 amino acids. Trimming left V 3 bases short and J 2 bases short, with 9 bases between. Germline lookup yields CDR1 DFQATT and CDR2 SNEGSKA (reference sequence). CDR3 in amino acids: CSASGTPTDTQYF. The DNA for the CDR3 is TGCAGTGCTAGCGGGACCCCCACAGATACGCAGTATTTT.

The CDR3 is CASRPGGRSNLSPLHF. DNA of the CDR3: TGTGCCAGCAGACCCGGGGGACGGTCAAATTTGTCACCCCTCCACTTT. This rearrangement joins TRBV2 to TRBJ1-6; D may be TRBD1 (5 bases). The V gene lost 6 bases and the J gene lost 10 bases, with 22 bases spanning the gap. The CDR3 is 16 residues long. Germline CDR1 SNHLY, CDR2 FYNNEI.

This clonotype has a single count. The gene calls are TRBV20-1 and TRBJ2-5; 11 bases line up with TRBD1. Germline V gene sequence: CDR1 DFQATT, CDR2 SNEGSKA (reference sequence). With 7 bases clipped from V and 11 bases from J, the junction kept 18 bases outside the gene matches. There are 15 residues in the CDR3. The CDR3 reads CSGAGGQGAYNEQYF. In DNA form, the CDR3 reads TGCAGTGGGGCAGGTGGACAGGGGGCCTACAATGAGCAGTACTTC.

This chain links TRBV28 with TRBJ2-7; 7 nucleotides line up with TRBD1. CDR3 length equals 14 residues. Losses at the gene ends were 8 bases for V and 5 bases for J; bases not matched to a gene: 12. CDR1 is MDHEN, CDR2 SYDVKM, per germline. The CDR3 region has the DNA TGTGCCAGCCTTGGGACAGCGCCTGTGCACGAGCAGTACTTC. It specifies CASLGTAPVHEQYF.

This clonotype was found once. One junction end does not reproduce the germline sequence, and a read error may be involved. The genes are TRBV2 and TRBJ2-3; 8 bases match TRBD1. In germline, CDR1 is SNHLY, CDR2 FYNNEI. This CDR3 spans 15 amino acids. The CDR3 DNA sequence: TGTGCCTGCAGTGAAGGACAGGGATACTCGGATACGCAGTATTTT. It yields the protein CACSEGQGYSDTQYF.

This clonotype was recorded many times. The chain is built from TRBV20-1 and TRBJ2-3; TRBD2 aligns across 11 bases. V gave up 6 bases and J gave up 1 base; unmatched junction bases: 6. The germline gives CDR1 DFQATT, CDR2 SNEGSKA (reference sequence). The CDR3 has 15 residues. Here the CDR3 DNA reads TGCAGTGCGGCAGCGACTAGCGGGGGCACAGATACGCAGTATTTT. It yields the protein CSAAATSGGTDTQYF.

This clonotype has just a few counts. The J gene is TRBJ2-1, the V gene TRBV11-3; a possible D gene is TRBD2 (6 bases). With the DNA end fitting TRBJ2-7 better, the J assignment may be wrong. The CDR3 covers 14 residues. The V gene's germline CDR1 is SGHNT and CDR2 YENEEA. The CDR3 sequence is CASSLSGPNDEQYF. The CDR3 coding sequence is TGTGCCAGCAGCTTAAGCGGGCCTAACGACGAGCAGTACTTC.

This clonotype has more than one count but fewer than ten. J is TRBJ1-4 and V is TRBV2; the D is unclear. The germline V gene encodes CDR1 SNHLY and CDR2 FYNNEI. V was pared by 5 bases and J by 2 bases, with 12 bases between. The CDR3 has 15 amino acids. CDR3 amino acids: CASSYRVRTNEKLFF. The CDR3 DNA sequence: TGTGCCAGCAGTTACCGGGTTAGGACTAATGAAAAACTGTTTTTT.

Ten or more counts support this clonotype. The rearrangement uses TRBV20-1 and TRBJ1-4, with D possibly TRBD1 on 5 matching bases. CDR3 length equals 15 residues. The germline V and J ends were trimmed by 1 base and 7 bases, with 16 bases remaining between them. Germline loops: CDR1 DFQATT, CDR2 SNEGSKA (reference sequence). Here the CDR3 reads CSARAGPRGSEKLFF. As DNA, the CDR3 is TGCAGTGCTAGAGCTGGGCCGAGGGGTTCTGAAAAACTGTTTTTT.

V usage is TRBV10-3 and J usage is TRBJ2-5, with TRBD2 matching 12 bases. CDR1 is ENHRY, CDR2 SYGVKD, per germline. The V segment lost 3 bases and the J segment 5 bases; nucleotides outside the gene matches: 10. The CDR3 has 17 residues. In DNA form, the CDR3 reads TGTGCCATCAGTGAATCGACTAGCGGGGGCGCTTGGGAGACCCAGTACTTC. Translation: CAISESTSGGAWETQYF.